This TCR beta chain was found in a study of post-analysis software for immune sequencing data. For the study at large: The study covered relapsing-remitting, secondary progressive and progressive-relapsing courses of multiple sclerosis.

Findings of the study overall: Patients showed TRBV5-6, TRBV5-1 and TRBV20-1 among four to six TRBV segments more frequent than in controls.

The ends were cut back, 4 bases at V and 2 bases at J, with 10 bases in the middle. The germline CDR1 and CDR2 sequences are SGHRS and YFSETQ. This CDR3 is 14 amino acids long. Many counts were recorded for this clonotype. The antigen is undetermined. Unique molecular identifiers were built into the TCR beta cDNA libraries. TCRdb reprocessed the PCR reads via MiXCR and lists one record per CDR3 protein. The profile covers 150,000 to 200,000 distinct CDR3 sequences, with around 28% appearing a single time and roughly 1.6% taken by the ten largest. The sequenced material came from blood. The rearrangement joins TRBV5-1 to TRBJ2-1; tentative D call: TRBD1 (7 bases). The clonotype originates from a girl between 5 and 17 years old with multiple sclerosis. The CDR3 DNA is TGCGCCAGCAGCGGCGGGACAGCCTACAATGAGCAGTTCTTC. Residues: CASSGGTAYNEQFF.